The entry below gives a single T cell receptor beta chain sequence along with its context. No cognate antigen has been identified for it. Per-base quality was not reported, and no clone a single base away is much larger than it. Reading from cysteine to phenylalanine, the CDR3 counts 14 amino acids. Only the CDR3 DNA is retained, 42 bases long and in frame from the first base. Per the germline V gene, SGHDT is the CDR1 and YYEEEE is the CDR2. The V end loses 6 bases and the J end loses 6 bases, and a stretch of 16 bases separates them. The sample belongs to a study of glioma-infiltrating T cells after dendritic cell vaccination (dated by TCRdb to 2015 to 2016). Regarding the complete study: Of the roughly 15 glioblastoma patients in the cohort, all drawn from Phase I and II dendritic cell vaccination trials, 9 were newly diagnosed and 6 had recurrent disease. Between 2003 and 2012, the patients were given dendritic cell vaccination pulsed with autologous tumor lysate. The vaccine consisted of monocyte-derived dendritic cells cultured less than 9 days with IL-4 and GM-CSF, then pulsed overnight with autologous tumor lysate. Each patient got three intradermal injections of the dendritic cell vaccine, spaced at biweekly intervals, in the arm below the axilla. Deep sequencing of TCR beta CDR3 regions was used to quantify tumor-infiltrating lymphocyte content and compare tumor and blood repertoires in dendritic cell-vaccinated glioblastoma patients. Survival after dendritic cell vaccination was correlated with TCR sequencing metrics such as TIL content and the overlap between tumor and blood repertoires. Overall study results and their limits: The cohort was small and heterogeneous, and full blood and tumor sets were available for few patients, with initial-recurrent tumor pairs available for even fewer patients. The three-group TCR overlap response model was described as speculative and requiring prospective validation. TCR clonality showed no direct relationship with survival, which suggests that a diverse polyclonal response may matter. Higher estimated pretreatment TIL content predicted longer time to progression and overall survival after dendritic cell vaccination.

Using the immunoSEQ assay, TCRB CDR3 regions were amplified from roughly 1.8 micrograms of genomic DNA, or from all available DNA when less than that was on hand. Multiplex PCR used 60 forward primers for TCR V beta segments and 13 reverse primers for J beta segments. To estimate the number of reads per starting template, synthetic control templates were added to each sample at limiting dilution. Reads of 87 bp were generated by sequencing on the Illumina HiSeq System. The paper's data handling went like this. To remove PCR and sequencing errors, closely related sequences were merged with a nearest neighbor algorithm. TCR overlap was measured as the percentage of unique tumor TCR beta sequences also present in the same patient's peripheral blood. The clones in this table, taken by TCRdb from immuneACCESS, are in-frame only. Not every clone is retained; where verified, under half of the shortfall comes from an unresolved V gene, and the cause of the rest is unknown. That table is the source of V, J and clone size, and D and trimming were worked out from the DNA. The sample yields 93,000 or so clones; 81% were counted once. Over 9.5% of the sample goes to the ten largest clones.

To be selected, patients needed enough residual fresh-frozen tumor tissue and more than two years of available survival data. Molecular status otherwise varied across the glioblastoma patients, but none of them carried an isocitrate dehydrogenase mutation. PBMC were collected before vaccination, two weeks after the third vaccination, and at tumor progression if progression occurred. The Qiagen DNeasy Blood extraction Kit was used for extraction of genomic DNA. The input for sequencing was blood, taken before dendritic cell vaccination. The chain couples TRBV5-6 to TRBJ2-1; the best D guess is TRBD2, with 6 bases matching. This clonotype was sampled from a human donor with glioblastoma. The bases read TGTGCCAGCACTCTAGGTGGGGGAGGCAATGAGCAGTTCTTC. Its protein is CASTLGGGGNEQFF.